The clone carrying this T cell receptor beta chain was recorded many times. Its cognate antigen is unknown. These data belong to a study of T cells in Graves' hyperthyroidism and ophthalmopathy. Notes on the study in general: From stable hyperthyroidism, ophthalmopathy was set apart by a 13 V-J model. Most clonotypes expanded in the thyroid (above 0.001) were also present in blood.

Looked up from germline, CDR1 is MGHRA and CDR2 is YSYEKL. Trimming left V 3 bases short and J 11 bases short, with 13 bases between. CDR3 length equals 12 residues. Researchers took RNA transcripts and amplified the TCR beta CDR3 regions from them. TCR CDR3 underwent first-round RT-PCR with the HTBI primer set. MiXCR, applied by TCRdb to the multiplex PCR reads, yields one record per CDR3 protein. The sample holds fewer than 500,000 distinct CDR3 sequences, roughly 14% seen once. The study excluded patients with uncontrolled infection, other autoimmune disease, pregnancy or lactation. The PBMCs studied were ones that came from about 10 ml fresh peripheral blood.

The sample taken for sequencing was blood. The V call is TRBV4-1, the J call TRBJ1-2; weak D call: TRBD1 (6 bases). The sequence was obtained from a man between 18 and 35 years old with Graves' ophthalmopathy. The CDR3 DNA is TGCGCCAGCAGCCATGATCTCAGGGGTTACACCTTC. Encoded protein: CASSHDLRGYTF.